Here is one TCR beta chain with its context. Its target antigen remains unknown. One base away there is no much larger clone; base qualities are not given. The CDR3 numbers 16 residues from cysteine through phenylalanine. The read is trimmed to its CDR3 DNA, 48 bases read in frame from base 1. The germline V and J ends show losses of 6 bases and 2 bases respectively, and no gene match explains 8 bases of the junction. CDR1 and CDR2, looked up from the germline V gene, are SNHLY and FYNNEI. The immunoSEQ Assay, a bias-controlled multiplex PCR, was used to amplify TCRbeta CDR3 regions from genomic DNA. Per the authors' processing: Nucleated cell counts per sample were estimated from amplification of reference gene primers within the assay. To quantify the absolute abundance of each unique TCRbeta CDR3 rearrangement, sequence reads were collapsed and filtered. For each sample, productive Simpson clonality was calculated by taking the square root of Simpson's diversity index across productive rearrangements. The clones in this table, taken by TCRdb from immuneACCESS, are in-frame only. Not every clone is retained; where verified, under half of the shortfall comes from an unresolved V gene, and the cause of the rest is unknown. The V and J calls and clone size are taken from that table; D and trimming were inferred from the DNA. The sample includes some 150,000 clones, with roughly 90% observed a single time. The ten top clones hold approximately 3% of the sample.

Collaborating institutions collected whole blood in K2EDTA tubes following their own protocols. Collaborator samples were shipped for TCRbeta analysis as frozen whole blood, isolated PBMCs, or DNA extracted from either sample type. This sample stems from a study of blood T cell repertoires in COVID-19 (TCRdb year 2020). The study in broad terms: Samples from collaborators originated in the United States, Italy and Spain and spanned both the acute and convalescent phases of COVID-19. Where available, HLA class I and class II types were taken from metadata supplied by the sample provider and were not determined by assay-based typing. The samples were drawn from two sources: the first 160 participants of the ongoing ImmuneRACE study, and 1,254 subjects contributed by 6 global collaborators. The prospective study material was composed of cDNA or gDNA derived from T cells, B-cell-depleted T cells, or PBMCs. The sample metadata nearly always contained a de-identified subject ID, COVID-19 status, age in years and sex. The repertoires were released in a freely available public database meant as a resource for research on the immune response to SARS-CoV-2. The dataset comprised deeply sampled blood TCRbeta repertoires from subjects exposed to, actively infected with, or recovered from COVID-19.

General conclusions and limits of the study: The quantity of clinical and demographic metadata differed by source and by participant and was supplied without curation.

The source of this sequence is a man in his sixties with acute or convalescent COVID-19. The specimen was peripheral blood. Recombination connected TRBV2 to TRBJ2-1, and 9 junction bases match TRBD1. The sequenced DNA: TGTGCCAGCAGCGCACAGGGGGCTATCCCCTACAATGAGCAGTTCTTC. Translated, this is CASSAQGAIPYNEQFF. With the rest looked up from the reference TRBV2 and TRBJ2-1 genes rather than sequenced, the full variable domain is EPEVTQTPSHQVTQMGQEVILRCVPISNHLYFYWYRQILGQKVEFLVSFYNNEISEKSEIFDDQFSVERPDGSNFTLKIRSTKLEDSAMYFCASSAQGAIPYNEQFFGPGTRLTVL.